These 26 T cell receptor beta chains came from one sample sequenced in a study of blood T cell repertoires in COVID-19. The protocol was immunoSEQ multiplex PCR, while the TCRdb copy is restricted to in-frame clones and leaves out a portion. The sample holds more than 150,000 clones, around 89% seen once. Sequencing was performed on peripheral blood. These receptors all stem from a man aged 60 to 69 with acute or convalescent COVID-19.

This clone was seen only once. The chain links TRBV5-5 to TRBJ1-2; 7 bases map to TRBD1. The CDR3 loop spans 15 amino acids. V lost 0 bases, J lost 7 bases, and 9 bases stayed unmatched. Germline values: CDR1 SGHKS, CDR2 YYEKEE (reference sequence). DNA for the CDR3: TGTGCCAGCAGCTTGGGTGGGGCAGGGGGACGTGGCTACACCTTC. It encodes CASSLGGAGGRGYTF.

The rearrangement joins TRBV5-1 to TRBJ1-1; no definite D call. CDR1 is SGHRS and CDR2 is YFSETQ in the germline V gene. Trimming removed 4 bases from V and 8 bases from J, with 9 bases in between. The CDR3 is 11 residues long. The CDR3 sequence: CASSPAVEAFF. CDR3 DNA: TGCGCCAGCAGCCCCGCGGTCGAAGCTTTCTTT.

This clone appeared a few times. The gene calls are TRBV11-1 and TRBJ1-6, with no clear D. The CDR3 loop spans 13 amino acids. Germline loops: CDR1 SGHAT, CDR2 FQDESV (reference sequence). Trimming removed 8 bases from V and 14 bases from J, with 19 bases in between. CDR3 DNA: TGTGCCAGCTCCGACCGGCCTTCGGGAACCCTCCACTTT. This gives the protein CASSDRPSGTLHF.

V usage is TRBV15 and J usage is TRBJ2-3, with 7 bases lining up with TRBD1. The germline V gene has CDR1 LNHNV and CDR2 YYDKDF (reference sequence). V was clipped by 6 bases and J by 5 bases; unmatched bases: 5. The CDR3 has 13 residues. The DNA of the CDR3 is TGTGCCACCAGGTCCGGGACAGTAGATACGCAGTATTTT. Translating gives CATRSGTVDTQYF.

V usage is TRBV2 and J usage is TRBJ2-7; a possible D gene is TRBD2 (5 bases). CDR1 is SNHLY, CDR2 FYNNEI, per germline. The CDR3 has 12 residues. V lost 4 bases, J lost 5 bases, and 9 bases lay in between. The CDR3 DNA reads TGTGCCAGCAGTGTCGGAGGCGACGAGCAGTACTTC. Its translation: CASSVGGDEQYF.

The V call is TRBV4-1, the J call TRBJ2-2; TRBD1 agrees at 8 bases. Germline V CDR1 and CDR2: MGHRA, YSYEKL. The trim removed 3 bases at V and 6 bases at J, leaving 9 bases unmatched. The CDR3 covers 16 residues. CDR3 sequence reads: CASSQSPGGASGELFF. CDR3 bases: TGCGCCAGCAGCCAGTCCCCAGGGGGCGCGTCCGGGGAGCTGTTTTTT.

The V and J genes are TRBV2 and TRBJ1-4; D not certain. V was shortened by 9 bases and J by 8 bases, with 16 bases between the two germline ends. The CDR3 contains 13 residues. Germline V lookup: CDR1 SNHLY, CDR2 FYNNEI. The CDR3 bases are TGTGCCAGTATAAACCCCGGAGACGAAAAACTGTTTTTT. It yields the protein CASINPGDEKLFF.

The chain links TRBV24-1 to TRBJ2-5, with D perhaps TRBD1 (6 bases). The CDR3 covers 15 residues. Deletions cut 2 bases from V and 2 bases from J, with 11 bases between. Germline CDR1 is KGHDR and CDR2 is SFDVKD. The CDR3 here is CATSDSGQPQETQYF. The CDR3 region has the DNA TGTGCCACCAGTGATTCCGGACAGCCTCAAGAGACCCAGTACTTC.

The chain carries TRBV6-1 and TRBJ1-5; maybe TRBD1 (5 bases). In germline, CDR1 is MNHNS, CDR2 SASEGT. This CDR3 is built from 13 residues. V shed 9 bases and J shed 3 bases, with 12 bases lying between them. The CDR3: CASTRGPNQPQHF. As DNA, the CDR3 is TGTGCCAGTACGCGGGGCCCCAATCAGCCCCAGCATTTT.

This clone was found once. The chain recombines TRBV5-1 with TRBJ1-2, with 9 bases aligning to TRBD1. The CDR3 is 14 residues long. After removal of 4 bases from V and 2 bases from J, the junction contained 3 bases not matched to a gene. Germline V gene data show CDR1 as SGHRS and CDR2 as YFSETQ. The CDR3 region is CASSAGTGNYGYTF. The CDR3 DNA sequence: TGCGCCAGCAGCGCGGGGACAGGGAACTATGGCTACACCTTC.

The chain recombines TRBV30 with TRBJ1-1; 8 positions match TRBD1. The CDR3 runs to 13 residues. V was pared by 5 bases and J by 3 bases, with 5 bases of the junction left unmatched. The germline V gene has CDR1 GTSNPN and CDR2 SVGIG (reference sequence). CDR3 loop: CAWGQGLYTEAFF. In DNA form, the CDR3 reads TGTGCCTGGGGACAGGGTTTATACACTGAAGCTTTCTTT. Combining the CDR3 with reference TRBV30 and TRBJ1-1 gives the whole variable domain SQTIHQWPATLVQPVGSPLSLECTVEGTSNPNLYWYRQAAGRGLQLLFYSVGIGQISSEVPQNLSASRPQDRQFILSSKKLLLSDSGFYLCAWGQGLYTEAFFGQGTRLTVV.

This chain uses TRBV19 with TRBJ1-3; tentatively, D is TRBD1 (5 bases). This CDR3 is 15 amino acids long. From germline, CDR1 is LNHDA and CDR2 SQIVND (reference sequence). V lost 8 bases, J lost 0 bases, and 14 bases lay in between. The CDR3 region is CASVRGGDSGNTIYF. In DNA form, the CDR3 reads TGTGCCAGTGTCCGGGGGGGAGACTCTGGAAACACCATATATTTT. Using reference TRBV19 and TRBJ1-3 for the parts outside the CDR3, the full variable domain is DGGITQSPKYLFRKEGQNVTLSCEQNLNHDAMYWYRQDPGQGLRLIYYSQIVNDFQKGDIAEGYSVSREKKESFPLTVTSAQKNPTAFYLCASVRGGDSGNTIYFGEGSWLTVV.

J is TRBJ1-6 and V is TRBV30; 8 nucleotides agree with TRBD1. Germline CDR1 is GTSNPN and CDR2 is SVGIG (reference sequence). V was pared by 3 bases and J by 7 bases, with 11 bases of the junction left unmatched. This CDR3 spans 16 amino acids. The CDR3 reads CAWSRAGGEGNSPLHF. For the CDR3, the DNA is TGTGCCTGGAGCAGGGCAGGGGGCGAGGGGAATTCACCCCTCCACTTT.

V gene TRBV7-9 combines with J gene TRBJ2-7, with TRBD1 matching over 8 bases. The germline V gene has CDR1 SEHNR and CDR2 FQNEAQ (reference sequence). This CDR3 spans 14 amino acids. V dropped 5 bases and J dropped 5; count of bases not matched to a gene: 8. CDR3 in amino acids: CASSPYTTGDEQYF. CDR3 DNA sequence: TGTGCCAGCAGCCCCTATACGACAGGGGACGAGCAGTACTTC.

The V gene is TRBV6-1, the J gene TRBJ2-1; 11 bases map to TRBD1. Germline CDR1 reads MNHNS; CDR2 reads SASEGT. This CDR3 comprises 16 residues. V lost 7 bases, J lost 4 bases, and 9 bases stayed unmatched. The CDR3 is CASTKAGTGGYNEQFF. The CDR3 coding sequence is TGTGCCAGCACTAAAGCCGGGACAGGGGGATACAATGAGCAGTTCTTC.

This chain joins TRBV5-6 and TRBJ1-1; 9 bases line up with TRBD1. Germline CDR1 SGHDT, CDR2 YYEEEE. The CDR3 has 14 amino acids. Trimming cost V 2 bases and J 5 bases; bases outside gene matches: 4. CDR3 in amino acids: CASSFGTGKTEAFF. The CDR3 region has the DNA TGTGCCAGCAGCTTCGGGACAGGGAAGACTGAAGCTTTCTTT.

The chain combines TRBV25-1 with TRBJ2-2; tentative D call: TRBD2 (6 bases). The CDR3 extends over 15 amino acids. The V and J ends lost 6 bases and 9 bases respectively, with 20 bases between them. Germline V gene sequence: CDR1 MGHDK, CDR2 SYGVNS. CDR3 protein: CASSQMEGNLRELFF. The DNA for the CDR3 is TGTGCCAGCAGCCAAATGGAGGGGAATTTGAGGGAGCTGTTTTTT.

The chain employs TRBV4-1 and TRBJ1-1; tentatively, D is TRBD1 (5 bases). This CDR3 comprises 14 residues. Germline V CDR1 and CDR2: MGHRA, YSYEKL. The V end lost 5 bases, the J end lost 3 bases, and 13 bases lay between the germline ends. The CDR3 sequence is CASSWRGGDTEAFF. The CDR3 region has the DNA TGCGCCAGCAGCTGGAGAGGAGGGGACACTGAAGCTTTCTTT.

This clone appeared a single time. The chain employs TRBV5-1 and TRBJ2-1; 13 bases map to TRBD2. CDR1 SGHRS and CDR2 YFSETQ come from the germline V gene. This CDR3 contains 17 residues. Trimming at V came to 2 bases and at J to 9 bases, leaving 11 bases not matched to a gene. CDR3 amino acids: CASSLGLTSGGAPEQFF. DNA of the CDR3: TGCGCCAGCAGCTTAGGACTTACTAGCGGGGGGGCGCCTGAGCAGTTCTTC.

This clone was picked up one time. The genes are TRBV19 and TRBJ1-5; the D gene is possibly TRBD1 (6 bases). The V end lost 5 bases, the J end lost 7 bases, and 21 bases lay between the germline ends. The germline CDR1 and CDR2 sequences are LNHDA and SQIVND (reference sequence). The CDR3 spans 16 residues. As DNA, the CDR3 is TGTGCCAGTAGTTCCAGCTCCGGGCCCCAGGGGCAGCCCCAGCATTTT. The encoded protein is CASSSSSGPQGQPQHF.

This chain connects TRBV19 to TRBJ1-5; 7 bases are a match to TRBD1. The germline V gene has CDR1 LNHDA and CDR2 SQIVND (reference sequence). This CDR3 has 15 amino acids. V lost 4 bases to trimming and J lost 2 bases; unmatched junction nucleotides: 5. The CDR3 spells CASSTRGTGNQPQHF. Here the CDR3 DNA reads TGTGCCAGTAGTACCAGGGGGACGGGCAATCAGCCCCAGCATTTT.

This CDR3 reads CASSGRTGNTEAFF. The CDR3 region has the DNA TGCGCCAGCAGCGGAAGGACAGGTAACACTGAAGCTTTCTTT. This sequence joins TRBV5-1 and TRBJ1-1; 7 nucleotides align to TRBD1. This CDR3 region has 14 residues. Losses at the gene ends were 4 bases for V and 2 bases for J; bases not matched to a gene: 5. Germline V gene lookup returns CDR1 SGHRS and CDR2 YFSETQ.

The CDR3 sequence: CASGLGVSQGKLFF. The CDR3 DNA is TGCGCCAGCGGGCTTGGGGTTTCGCAGGGAAAACTGTTTTTT. This chain uses TRBV4-1 with TRBJ1-4; D is perhaps TRBD1 (5 bases). From germline, CDR1 is MGHRA and CDR2 YSYEKL. V was trimmed by 8 bases and J by 10 bases, leaving 20 bases between them. This CDR3 has 14 residues.

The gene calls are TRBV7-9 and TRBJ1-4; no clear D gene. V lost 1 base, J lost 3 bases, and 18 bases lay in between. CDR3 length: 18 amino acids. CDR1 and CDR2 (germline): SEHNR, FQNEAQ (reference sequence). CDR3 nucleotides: TGTGCCAGCAGCTTAGAGGCGGTTATCCGCCGGTCTAATGAAAAACTGTTTTTT. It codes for CASSLEAVIRRSNEKLFF.

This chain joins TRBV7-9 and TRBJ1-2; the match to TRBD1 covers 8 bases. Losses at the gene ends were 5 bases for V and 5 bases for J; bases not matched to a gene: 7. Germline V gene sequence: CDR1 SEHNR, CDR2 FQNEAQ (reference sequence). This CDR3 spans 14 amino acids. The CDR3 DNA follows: TGTGCCAGCAGCCCCCAGGGGGCAGGGTATGGCTACACCTTC. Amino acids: CASSPQGAGYGYTF.

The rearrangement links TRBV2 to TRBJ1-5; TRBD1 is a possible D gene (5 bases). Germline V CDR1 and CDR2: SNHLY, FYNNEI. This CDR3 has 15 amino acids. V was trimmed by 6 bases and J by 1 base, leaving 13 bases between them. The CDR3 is CASRAGTVSNQPQHF. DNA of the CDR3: TGTGCCAGCAGGGCCGGGACTGTGAGCAATCAGCCCCAGCATTTT.